This entry lists 32 T cell receptor beta chains sequenced from one sample in a study (dated by TCRdb to about 2016). The library was made by RT-PCR. The reads were generated on an Illumina MiSeq. In TCRdb, the public reads were trimmed at Q25 with fastp and aligned with MiXCR, with productive beta chains retained. Every entry covers one CDR3 protein and lists the most common genes and DNA from its rows. The sample table lists almost 700,000 distinct CDR3 sequences, approximately 14% of them with a count of one. 3.6% of the sample goes to the ten largest clones. Sequences were obtained from memory CD4+ T cells from blood. Receptors originate from a female donor in good health, serving as a healthy control.

This clonotype was observed a handful of times. The genes are TRBV5-1 and TRBJ2-7; 9 nucleotides match TRBD1. The CDR3 is 15 residues long. With V trimmed by 1 base and J by 4 bases, 6 bases remained unmatched. Germline-derived CDR1 and CDR2 are SGHRS and YFSETQ. The chain's CDR3 is CASSLYWGQGYEQYF. The CDR3, as DNA: TGCGCCAGCAGCTTGTATTGGGGACAGGGTTACGAGCAGTACTTC. Using reference TRBV5-1 and TRBJ2-7 for the parts outside the CDR3, the full variable domain is KAGVTQTPRYLIKTRGQQVTLSCSPISGHRSVSWYQQTPGQGLQFLFEYFSETQRNKGNFPGRFSGRQFSNSRSEMNVSTLELGDSALYLCASSLYWGQGYEQYFGPGTRLTVT.

The CDR3 region has the DNA TGCAGTGCTAGAGATCGGGCAGGGCCACCTAATCAGCCCCAGCATTTT. Translation: CSARDRAGPPNQPQHF. The V call is TRBV20-1, the J call TRBJ1-5; the D gene is possibly TRBD1 (5 bases). CDR1 and CDR2 from the germline V gene are DFQATT and SNEGSKA (reference sequence). This CDR3 spans 16 amino acids. Trimming cost V 0 bases and J 4 bases, with 16 bases left between them.

This clonotype was picked up a small number of times. The rearrangement joins TRBV6-6 to TRBJ2-7, with 8 bases that match TRBD1. V was clipped by 2 bases and J by 12 bases; unmatched bases: 6. In germline, CDR1 is MNHNY, CDR2 SVGAGI (reference sequence). This CDR3 is 12 amino acids long. The CDR3 DNA follows: TGTGCCAGCAGTTACCAGGGGGCCCCAGGGTACTTC. This gives the protein CASSYQGAPGYF.

This clonotype was detected only a few times. The chain links TRBV24-1 to TRBJ2-2; 11 bases are a match to TRBD1. V was pared by 12 bases and J by 5 bases, with 10 bases of the junction left unmatched. This CDR3 comprises 15 residues. The V gene's germline CDR1 is KGHDR and CDR2 SFDVKD. As DNA, the CDR3 is TGTGCCCCAAGCGGGACAGGGGGTCCAACCGGGGAGCTGTTTTTT. Its protein is CAPSGTGGPTGELFF.

The rearrangement uses TRBV5-5 and TRBJ2-2; the D gene is possibly TRBD2 (6 bases). The germline V gene encodes CDR1 SGHKS and CDR2 YYEKEE (reference sequence). V shed 4 bases and J shed 8 bases, with 18 bases lying between them. The CDR3 is 15 amino acids. In nucleotides, the CDR3 is TGTGCCAGCAGCCAGGGTGAGACTAGTTCAGGGGAGCTGTTTTTT. This encodes CASSQGETSSGELFF.

The gene calls are TRBV2 and TRBJ1-2; D ambiguous. Trimming removed 4 bases at V and 1 base at J, with 7 bases between. The CDR3 loop spans 13 amino acids. Germline V gene sequence: CDR1 SNHLY, CDR2 FYNNEI. This CDR3 is CASSVDYNYGYTF. CDR3 bases: TGTGCCAGCAGTGTCGACTATAACTATGGCTACACCTTC.

V gene TRBV5-1 combines with J gene TRBJ2-7, with TRBD1 matching 7 bases. With 2 bases clipped from V and 6 bases from J, the junction kept 2 bases outside the gene matches. CDR1 and CDR2 (germline): SGHRS, YFSETQ. This CDR3 contains 12 residues. DNA for the CDR3: TGCGCCAGCAGCTTCTACAGGGGCGAGCAGTACTTC. Its translation is CASSFYRGEQYF.

V and J are TRBV10-2 and TRBJ2-5; 7 bases align to TRBD1. The germline V gene encodes CDR1 WSHSY and CDR2 SAAADI. V shed 8 bases, J shed 2 bases, and the junction held 2 bases outside the gene matches. The CDR3 is made up of 12 amino acids. The CDR3 DNA reads as TGCGCCAGCCGGGGACAGCAAGAGACCCAGTACTTC. This sequence encodes CASRGQQETQYF.

This clonotype showed up many times. The chain joins TRBV18 to TRBJ1-1, with D hard to call. Trimming removed 3 bases from V and 1 base from J, with 9 bases in between. The germline gives CDR1 KGHSH, CDR2 LQKENI. The CDR3 length is 14 residues. CDR3 DNA sequence: TGTGCCAGCTCACCTCAGACCGAGAACACTGAAGCTTTCTTT. Translation gives CASSPQTENTEAFF.

The chain carries TRBV24-1 and TRBJ2-3; TRBD2 matches at 7 bases. CDR1 and CDR2 from the germline V gene are KGHDR and SFDVKD. The junction had 4 bases not matched to a gene; V was cut back by 4 bases and J by 4 bases. The CDR3 covers 14 residues. Here the CDR3 reads CATSEAGSPDTQYF. The DNA for the CDR3 is TGTGCCACCAGTGAAGCGGGGAGCCCAGATACGCAGTATTTT.

The J gene is TRBJ2-2, the V gene TRBV6-5; D is possibly TRBD2 (7 bases). Germline loops: CDR1 MNHEY, CDR2 SVGAGI. V lost 6 bases and J 7 bases, leaving 18 bases between the germline ends. The CDR3 contains 15 residues. CDR3 sequence (DNA): TGTGCCAGCAGCCTCCCCGGGGGGCAGGGCGGGGAGCTGTTTTTT. As protein: CASSLPGGQGGELFF.

The rearrangement links TRBV7-2 to TRBJ1-5; D not resolved. Germline V gene data show CDR1 as SGHTA and CDR2 as FQGNSA. The V gene lost 10 bases and the J gene lost 6 bases, with 25 bases spanning the gap. The CDR3 is 16 amino acids. CDR3 in amino acids: CATSKLGLQVSQPQHF. The CDR3 DNA follows: TGTGCCACCTCAAAATTAGGGTTGCAGGTCAGTCAGCCCCAGCATTTT.

This sequence joins TRBV5-5 and TRBJ2-1; D gene ambiguous. Germline V CDR1 and CDR2: SGHKS, YYEKEE (reference sequence). V lost 6 bases and J lost 11, with 18 bases in between. The CDR3 has 13 residues. Here the CDR3 DNA reads TGTGCCAGCACATATGAGCCCTTTTGGAAGCAGTTCTTC. Translating gives CASTYEPFWKQFF.

This clonotype was seen at least ten times. V and J are TRBV6-5 and TRBJ1-5; 7 bases match TRBD1. CDR1 is MNHEY and CDR2 is SVGAGI in the germline V gene. The CDR3 spans 13 residues. Losses at the gene ends were 4 bases for V and 6 bases for J; bases not matched to a gene: 3. CDR3 loop: CASSFNRGQPQHF. CDR3 nucleotide sequence: TGTGCCAGCAGTTTTAACAGGGGTCAGCCCCAGCATTTT.

In its sample, this clonotype was seen a few times. The chain combines TRBV28 with TRBJ2-1; 13 bases align to TRBD2. CDR1 MDHEN and CDR2 SYDVKM come from the germline V gene. J gave up 9 bases and V 1 base, and 6 bases lay outside the gene matches. The CDR3 loop spans 16 amino acids. The CDR3 spells CASSLYGTSGISEQFF. The CDR3 DNA reads as TGTGCCAGCAGTTTATATGGGACTAGCGGGATTAGTGAGCAGTTCTTC.

The chain links TRBV12-3 or TRBV12-4 to TRBJ2-3; a possible D gene is TRBD1 (6 bases). Trimming removed 2 bases from V and 9 bases from J, with 12 bases in between. The CDR3 contains 13 residues. This CDR3 reads CASSLRDTGTQYF. The DNA of the CDR3 is TGTGCCAGCAGTTTAAGGGACACCGGAACGCAGTATTTT.

The chain recombines TRBV12-3 or TRBV12-4 with TRBJ1-1, with 7 bases that match TRBD1. The V and J ends lost 5 bases and 6 bases, in that order; junction bases with no gene match: 12. The CDR3 is 15 amino acids. Here the CDR3 DNA reads TGTGCCAGCAGTCCCGAAACAGGGGAAACCGCTGAAGCTTTCTTT. It specifies CASSPETGETAEAFF.

This clonotype was detected many times. The gene calls are TRBV7-2 and TRBJ2-1, with TRBD2 matching over 7 bases. CDR3 length: 16 amino acids. Losses at the gene ends were 4 bases for V and 0 bases for J; bases not matched to a gene: 6. Germline V gene sequence: CDR1 SGHTA, CDR2 FQGNSA. The CDR3 DNA is TGTGCCAGCAGCTCCTTGGGGACTAACTCCTACAATGAGCAGTTCTTC. Its protein is CASSSLGTNSYNEQFF.

The chain joins TRBV28 to TRBJ1-5, with D tentatively TRBD1 (5 bases). CDR3 size: 13 residues. Germline CDR1 and CDR2: MDHEN and SYDVKM. Trimming took 6 bases from V and 5 from J, leaving 11 bases between them. The CDR3 spells CASRADRYQPQHF. The CDR3 nucleotides read TGTGCCAGCAGGGCAGACAGATATCAGCCCCAGCATTTT. Drawing the rest from reference TRBV28 and TRBJ1-5, the complete variable domain is DVKVTQSSRYLVKRTGEKVFLECVQDMDHENMFWYRQDPGLGLRLIYFSYDVKMKEKGDIPEGYSVSREKKERFSLILESASTNQTSMYLCASRADRYQPQHFGDGTRLSIL.

This clonotype has just a few counts. The chain uses TRBV9 and TRBJ2-3; TRBD2 matches at 13 bases. The CDR3 has 15 residues. After removal of 7 bases from V and 6 bases from J, the junction contained 8 bases not matched to a gene. Germline V gives CDR1 SGDLS, CDR2 YYNGEE. The CDR3 loop is CASGPGLAGADTQYF. The CDR3 DNA sequence: TGTGCCAGCGGTCCTGGACTAGCGGGAGCGGATACGCAGTATTTT.

This clonotype was counted many times. The rearrangement joins TRBV6-6 to TRBJ2-3, with 14 bases aligning to TRBD2. Germline V gene lookup returns CDR1 MNHNY and CDR2 SVGAGI (reference sequence). This CDR3 has 18 residues. V was clipped by 2 bases and J by 2 bases; unmatched bases: 6. CDR3 sequence reads: CASSYGRTSGRPTDTQYF. The CDR3 bases are TGTGCCAGCAGTTACGGGCGGACTAGCGGGAGGCCCACAGATACGCAGTATTTT.

This clonotype appeared a few times. This chain links TRBV20-1 with TRBJ1-5, with D unclear. This CDR3 spans 13 amino acids. The germline V and J ends were trimmed by 6 bases and 11 bases, with 20 bases remaining between them. Germline CDR1 reads DFQATT; CDR2 reads SNEGSKA (reference sequence). The CDR3 loop reads CSARAPYLGSQHF. CDR3 sequence (DNA): TGCAGTGCCCGGGCCCCGTACTTGGGATCCCAGCATTTT.

This clonotype has more than one count but fewer than ten. The rearrangement joins TRBV6-2 or TRBV6-3 to TRBJ2-3; D ambiguous. The V and J ends lost 5 bases and 6 bases respectively, with 12 bases between them. Germline CDR1 reads MNHEY; CDR2 reads SVGEGT. This CDR3 has 13 residues. The CDR3: CASSGRMVDTQYF. CDR3 nucleotide sequence: TGTGCCAGCAGTGGCCGGATGGTTGATACGCAGTATTTT.

The count of this clonotype is one. The rearrangement joins TRBV28 to TRBJ2-7; 8 nucleotides match TRBD2. Trimming at V came to 5 bases and at J to 3 bases, leaving 6 bases not matched to a gene. Germline-derived CDR1 and CDR2 are MDHEN and SYDVKM. The CDR3 covers 14 residues. The CDR3 protein is CASSPSGGVYEQYF. The DNA of the CDR3 is TGTGCCAGCAGTCCGTCGGGGGGGGTCTACGAGCAGTACTTC.

There are many counts of this clonotype. V is TRBV29-1 and J is TRBJ2-5; no reliable D call. This CDR3 spans 14 amino acids. The V end was cut by 0 bases, the J end by 2 bases, with 10 bases between. CDR1 and CDR2 from the germline V gene are SQVTM and ANQGSEA. The CDR3 coding sequence is TGCAGCGTTGAAGATCGAGGCGGACAAGAGACCCAGTACTTC. Protein: CSVEDRGGQETQYF. The entire variable domain, with the rest obtained from reference TRBV29-1 and TRBJ2-5, is as follows: SAVISQKPSRDICQRGTSLTIQCQVDSQVTMMFWYRQQPGQSLTLIATANQGSEATYESGFVIDKFPISRPNLTFSTLTVSNMSPEDSSIYLCSVEDRGGQETQYFGPGTRLLVL.

CDR3 region: CASSYGRSRETQYF. The CDR3 region has the DNA TGTGCCAGCAGTTACGGCAGGAGCAGAGAGACCCAGTACTTC. The V gene is TRBV6-2 or TRBV6-3, the J gene TRBJ2-5; no firm D call. This CDR3 has 14 residues. Between the trimmed V and J ends, which lost 2 bases and 4 bases, there was a span of 11 bases. The germline CDR1 and CDR2 sequences are MNHEY and SVGEGT.

V usage is TRBV20-1 and J usage is TRBJ1-1; 9 bases are a match to TRBD1. The CDR3 covers 14 residues. The trim removed 1 base at V and 8 bases at J, leaving 8 bases unmatched. Per germline, CDR1 DFQATT and CDR2 SNEGSKA (reference sequence). CDR3 amino acids: CSARVIVGTGEAFF. The CDR3 DNA reads as TGCAGTGCTAGAGTGATAGTGGGGACAGGGGAAGCTTTCTTT.

The chain uses TRBV7-8 and TRBJ2-1; TRBD1 matches at 12 bases. The trim removed 4 bases at V and 12 bases at J, leaving 16 bases unmatched. This CDR3 spans 17 amino acids. The germline gives CDR1 SGHVS, CDR2 FQNEAQ. As DNA, the CDR3 is TGTGCCAGCAGCTCCCGGACCGGGACAGGGGGCCGAGGGTTGCAGTTCTTC. Translated, it gives CASSSRTGTGGRGLQFF.

At least ten counts were recorded for this clonotype. This chain links TRBV10-3 with TRBJ2-7; possibly TRBD1 or TRBD2 for D (5 bases each). With 10 bases removed from V and 3 bases from J, the gap between germline ends came to 13 bases. Germline-derived CDR1 and CDR2 are ENHRY and SYGVKD. This CDR3 contains 12 residues. CDR3 DNA sequence: TGTGCCAACCGGGACGACAACTACGAGCAGTACTTC. Its protein is CANRDDNYEQYF.

The chain couples TRBV5-8 to TRBJ2-1; 8 nucleotides agree with TRBD2. The length of the CDR3 is 15 residues. Trimming cost V 5 bases and J 3 bases; bases outside gene matches: 7. Germline-derived CDR1 and CDR2 are SGHTS and YDEGEE. The CDR3 DNA is TGTGCCAGCAGGTCTCTCGGGACTAGCTACAATGAGCAGTTCTTC. As protein: CASRSLGTSYNEQFF. The full variable domain, in which reference TRBV5-8 and TRBJ2-1 provide the parts outside the CDR3, is EAGVTQSPTHLIKTRGQQATLRCSPISGHTSVYWYQQALGLGLQFLLWYDEGEERNRGNFPPRFSGRQFPNYSSELNVNALELEDSALYLCASRSLGTSYNEQFFGPGTRLTVL.

This clonotype was seen only a few times. The chain combines TRBV5-5 with TRBJ1-3; D not resolved. CDR1 and CDR2 from the germline V gene are SGHKS and YYEKEE (reference sequence). The V end lost 0 bases, the J end lost 0 bases, and 10 bases lay between the germline ends. There are 16 residues in the CDR3. CDR3 sequence reads: CASSLGGPRSGNTIYF. In DNA, the CDR3 is TGTGCCAGCAGCTTGGGCGGTCCTCGCTCTGGAAACACCATATATTTT.

This clonotype has ten or more counts. The V call is TRBV5-1, the J call TRBJ2-1, with a tentative D call TRBD2 (6 bases). The germline V gene has CDR1 SGHRS and CDR2 YFSETQ. This CDR3 is built from 16 residues. Deletions cut 4 bases from V and 7 bases from J, with 21 bases between. The CDR3 spells CASSPPGGMLGNEQFF. CDR3 in DNA: TGCGCCAGCAGCCCCCCCGGGGGTATGTTGGGGAATGAGCAGTTCTTC.